This section outlines one T cell receptor beta chain sequence together with its context. What it recognizes is unknown. This record belongs to a study of T cell responses to AZD1222 COVID-19 vaccine. General study findings and limits: Spike was spanned by vaccine-associated CD4 TCRs, with dominance at 160-218 and 743-854. Donors skewed white British and female; clonal diversity was possibly underestimated.

TCRdb's copy holds only in-frame clones and misses some; the assay was immunoSEQ multiplex PCR. Of 150,000 to 200,000 clones in the sample, roughly 92% were seen once. Here the sequenced sample was peripheral blood, taken 28 days after the second AZD1222 dose. The origin of this receptor is an adult who received the AZD1222 COVID-19 vaccine.

The CDR3 region is CASTITLLPPSGNTEAFF. DNA for the CDR3: TGTGCCAGCACCATTACCCTCCTCCCTCCCAGTGGGAACACTGAAGCTTTCTTT. V is TRBV27 and J is TRBJ1-1; D call uncertain. Per germline, CDR1 MNHEY and CDR2 SMNVEV (reference sequence). The length of the CDR3 is 18 residues. Trimming removed 7 bases at V and 1 base at J, with 25 bases between.